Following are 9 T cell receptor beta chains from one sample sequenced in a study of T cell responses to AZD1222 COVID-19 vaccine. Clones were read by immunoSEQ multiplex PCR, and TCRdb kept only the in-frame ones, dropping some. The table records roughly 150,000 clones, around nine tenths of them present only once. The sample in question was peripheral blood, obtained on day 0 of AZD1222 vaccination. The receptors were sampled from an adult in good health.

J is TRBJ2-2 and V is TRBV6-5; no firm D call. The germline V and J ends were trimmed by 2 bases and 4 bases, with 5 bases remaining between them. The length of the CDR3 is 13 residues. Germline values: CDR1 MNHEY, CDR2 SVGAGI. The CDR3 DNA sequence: TGTGCCAGCAGTTACCTGACCACCGGGGAGCTGTTTTTT. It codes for CASSYLTTGELFF.

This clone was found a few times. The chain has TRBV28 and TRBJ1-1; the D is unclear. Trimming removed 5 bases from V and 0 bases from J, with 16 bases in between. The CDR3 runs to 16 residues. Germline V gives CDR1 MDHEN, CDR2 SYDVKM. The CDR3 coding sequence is TGTGCCAGCAGTCCCCCCCCTACTCACATGAACACTGAAGCTTTCTTT. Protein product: CASSPPPTHMNTEAFF. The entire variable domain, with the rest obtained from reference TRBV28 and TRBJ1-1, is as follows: DVKVTQSSRYLVKRTGEKVFLECVQDMDHENMFWYRQDPGLGLRLIYFSYDVKMKEKGDIPEGYSVSREKKERFSLILESASTNQTSMYLCASSPPPTHMNTEAFFGQGTRLTVV.

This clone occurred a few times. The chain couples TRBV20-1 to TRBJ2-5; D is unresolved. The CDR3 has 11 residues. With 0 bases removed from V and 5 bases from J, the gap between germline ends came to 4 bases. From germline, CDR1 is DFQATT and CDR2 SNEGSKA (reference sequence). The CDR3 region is CSARDQETQYF. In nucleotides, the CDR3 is TGCAGTGCTAGAGATCAGGAGACCCAGTACTTC.

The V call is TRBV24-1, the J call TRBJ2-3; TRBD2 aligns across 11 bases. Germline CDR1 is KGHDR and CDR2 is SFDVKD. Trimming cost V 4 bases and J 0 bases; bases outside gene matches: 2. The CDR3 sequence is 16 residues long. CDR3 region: CATSDRTSGSTDTQYF. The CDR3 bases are TGTGCCACCAGTGACCGGACTAGCGGGAGCACAGATACGCAGTATTTT.

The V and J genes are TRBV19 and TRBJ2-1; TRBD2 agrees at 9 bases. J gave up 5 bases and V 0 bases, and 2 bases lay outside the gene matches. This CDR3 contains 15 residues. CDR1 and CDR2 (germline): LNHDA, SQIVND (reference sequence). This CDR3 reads CASSIDRGRDNEQFF. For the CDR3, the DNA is TGTGCCAGTAGTATAGATCGCGGGAGGGACAATGAGCAGTTCTTC.

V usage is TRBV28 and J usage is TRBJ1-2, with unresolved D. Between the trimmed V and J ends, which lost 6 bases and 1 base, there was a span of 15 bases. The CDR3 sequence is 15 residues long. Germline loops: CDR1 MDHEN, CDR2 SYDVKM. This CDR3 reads CASSTGVSDNYGYTF. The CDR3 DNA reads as TGTGCCAGCAGCACCGGGGTCTCCGATAACTATGGCTACACCTTC.

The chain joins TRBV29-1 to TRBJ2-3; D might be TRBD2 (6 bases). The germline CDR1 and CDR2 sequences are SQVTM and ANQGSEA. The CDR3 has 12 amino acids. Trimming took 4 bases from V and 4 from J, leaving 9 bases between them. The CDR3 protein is CSVGGDADTQYF. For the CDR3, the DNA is TGCAGCGTTGGGGGGGATGCAGATACGCAGTATTTT.

CDR3 sequence reads: CAIRGGQALNYGYTF. The CDR3 DNA sequence: TGTGCCATCAGGGGCGGACAAGCGCTTAACTATGGCTACACCTTC. The chain employs TRBV10-3 and TRBJ1-2, with a possible D match to TRBD1 (5 bases). CDR3 length: 15 amino acids. V was trimmed by 6 bases and J by 1 base, leaving 15 bases between them. Germline V lookup: CDR1 ENHRY, CDR2 SYGVKD.

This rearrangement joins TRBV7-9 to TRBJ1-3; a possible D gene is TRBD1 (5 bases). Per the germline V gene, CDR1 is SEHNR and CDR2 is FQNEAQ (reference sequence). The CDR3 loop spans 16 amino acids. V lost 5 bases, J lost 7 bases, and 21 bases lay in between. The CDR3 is CASSPFAAGRRNTIYF. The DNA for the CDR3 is TGTGCCAGCAGCCCTTTTGCGGCAGGGCGAAGGAACACCATATATTTT.